Shown below are 12 T cell receptor beta chains from a single sample sequenced in a study of molecular identifiers for immune sequencing clone quantification. MiXCR, run by TCRdb on the PCR reads, gives a single entry per CDR3 protein. There are about half a million distinct CDR3 sequences in the sample; about 22% occur only once, and approximately 0.84% lies in the top ten. Material for sequencing was naive CD8+ T cells from blood, with Jurkat cell RNA spiked in. Subset reported: FACS-sorted CD8+CD4-CCR7+CD45RA+ naive T cells. These receptors came from a human donor in good health. Some libraries in this study had Jurkat cell RNA spiked in.

Only a few counts were recorded for this clonotype. The J gene is TRBJ2-7, the V gene TRBV19; perhaps D is TRBD1 or TRBD2 (5 bases each). Germline V gene data show CDR1 as LNHDA and CDR2 as SQIVND (reference sequence). This CDR3 is 13 amino acids long. The V end was cut by 5 bases, the J end by 0 bases, with 8 bases between. The CDR3 spells CASSAGASYEQYF. CDR3 DNA sequence: TGTGCCAGTAGTGCCGGGGCCTCCTACGAGCAGTACTTC.

This clonotype was picked up many times. J is TRBJ2-2 and V is TRBV29-1; D unclear. The germline V gene has CDR1 SQVTM and CDR2 ANQGSEA. There are 13 residues in the CDR3. V gave up 2 bases and J gave up 2 bases, with 6 bases separating them. This chain's CDR3 is CSVEIVNTGELFF. CDR3 DNA sequence: TGCAGCGTTGAAATCGTTAACACCGGGGAGCTGTTTTTT.

This clonotype showed up many times. The V call is TRBV4-3, the J call TRBJ2-7; the match to TRBD1 covers 7 bases. CDR1 is LGHNA and CDR2 is YSLEER in the germline V gene. This CDR3 comprises 16 residues. Germline trimming cut 1 base from V and 3 bases from J; bases unmatched to any gene: 9. This CDR3 reads CASSQVRTGIRYEQYF. The CDR3 coding sequence is TGCGCCAGCAGCCAAGTGCGGACAGGAATCCGCTACGAGCAGTACTTC.

This clonotype appeared many times. This chain links TRBV2 with TRBJ1-1; tentative D call: TRBD1 (5 bases). Trimming removed 3 bases from V and 1 base from J, with 15 bases in between. Germline V gene lookup returns CDR1 SNHLY and CDR2 FYNNEI. The CDR3 length is 16 residues. The CDR3 bases are TGTGCCAGCAGTGACCCGGTGAGGGGTCCGAACACTGAAGCTTTCTTT. This translates into CASSDPVRGPNTEAFF.

This clonotype was seen at least ten times. This chain links TRBV27 with TRBJ2-7; TRBD1 is a possible D gene (5 bases). With 6 bases removed from V and 3 bases from J, the gap between germline ends came to 12 bases. The CDR3 length is 13 residues. Germline loops: CDR1 MNHEY, CDR2 SMNVEV (reference sequence). The CDR3 coding sequence is TGTGCCAGCAGCCAGGGTGTCGTCTACGAGCAGTACTTC. Protein sequence: CASSQGVVYEQYF.

Only a few counts were recorded for this clonotype. This chain connects TRBV20-1 to TRBJ2-4; TRBD1 agrees at 9 bases. Losses at the gene ends were 0 bases for V and 1 base for J; bases not matched to a gene: 7. This CDR3 region has 17 residues. Germline-derived CDR1 and CDR2 are DFQATT and SNEGSKA (reference sequence). The CDR3 DNA sequence: TGCAGTGCTAGAGAGGGGACAGGGAGAGGGGCCAAAAACATTCAGTACTTC. It encodes CSAREGTGRGAKNIQYF.

This clonotype was observed many times. The chain links TRBV20-1 to TRBJ2-7; 14 bases agree with TRBD2. V dropped 0 bases and J dropped 5; count of bases not matched to a gene: 6. CDR1 DFQATT and CDR2 SNEGSKA come from the germline V gene (reference sequence). The CDR3 runs to 16 residues. The CDR3 DNA follows: TGCAGTGCTAGAGATCGACTAGCGGGGGGGGTGGACGAGCAGTACTTC. The encoded protein is CSARDRLAGGVDEQYF.

This clonotype was observed a single time. A much larger clone sits a single nucleotide away, making a read error possible. The gene calls are TRBV6-2 or TRBV6-3 and TRBJ2-7; 8 nucleotides align to TRBD1. CDR3 length equals 15 residues. CDR1 is MNHEY, CDR2 SVGEGT, per germline. CDR3 coding DNA: TGTGCCAGCAGTCCCGACAGGGGATGGTCCTACGGGCAGTACTTC. Amino acids: CASSPDRGWSYGQYF.

This sequence joins TRBV3-1 and TRBJ2-4; 13 nucleotides agree with TRBD2. The CDR3 extends over 18 amino acids. Germline V lookup: CDR1 LGHDT, CDR2 YNNKEL (reference sequence). Trimming took 1 base from V and 1 from J; bases not matched to a gene: 4. CDR3 residues: CASSQGTSGSGAKNIQYF. DNA of the CDR3: TGTGCCAGCAGCCAAGGGACTAGCGGGAGTGGCGCCAAAAACATTCAGTACTTC.

The sample holds many counts of this clonotype. The CDR3 DNA is TGTGCCATCAGTGGGACAGGAAGGGGCACAGATACGCAGTATTTT. Translated: CAISGTGRGTDTQYF. The chain has TRBV10-3 and TRBJ2-3, with 7 bases that match TRBD1. Germline CDR1 and CDR2: ENHRY and SYGVKD. V lost 4 bases, J lost 1 base, and 5 bases stayed unmatched. There are 15 residues in the CDR3.

This clonotype was found a few times. The chain joins TRBV24-1 to TRBJ2-1, with 9 bases identical to TRBD2. V shed 9 bases, J shed 2 bases, and the junction held 1 base outside the gene matches. From germline, CDR1 is KGHDR and CDR2 SFDVKD. This CDR3 comprises 13 residues. CDR3 DNA sequence: TGTGCCACCGCGGGGGGGACCTACAATGAGCAGTTCTTC. Its protein product is CATAGGTYNEQFF.

This clonotype occurred many times. Germline and junction disagree at one end, which may indicate a read error. The gene calls are TRBV15 and TRBJ2-6; D gene unclear. This CDR3 comprises 14 residues. CDR1 is LNHNV and CDR2 is YYDKDF in the germline V gene (reference sequence). CDR3: CATSRGSRMDPRRF. For the CDR3, the DNA is TGTGCCACCAGCAGAGGTTCTAGAATGGACCCCCGCCGTTTC.